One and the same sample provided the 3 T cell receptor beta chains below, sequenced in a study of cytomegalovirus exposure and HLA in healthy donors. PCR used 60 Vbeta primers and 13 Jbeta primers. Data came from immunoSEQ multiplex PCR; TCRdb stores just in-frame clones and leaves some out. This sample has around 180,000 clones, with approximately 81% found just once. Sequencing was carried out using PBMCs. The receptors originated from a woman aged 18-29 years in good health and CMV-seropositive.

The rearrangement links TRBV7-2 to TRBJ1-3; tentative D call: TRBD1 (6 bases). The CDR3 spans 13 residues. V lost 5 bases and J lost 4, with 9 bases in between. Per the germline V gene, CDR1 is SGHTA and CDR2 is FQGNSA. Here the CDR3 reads CASSMDRGNTIYF. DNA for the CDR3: TGTGCCAGCAGCATGGACAGAGGAAACACCATATATTTT. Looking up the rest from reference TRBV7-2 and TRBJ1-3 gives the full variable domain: GAGVSQSPSNKVTEKGKDVELRCDPISGHTALYWYRQSLGQGLEFLIYFQGNSAPDKSGLPSDRFSAERTGGSVSTLTIQRTQQEDSAVYLCASSMDRGNTIYFGEGSWLTVV.

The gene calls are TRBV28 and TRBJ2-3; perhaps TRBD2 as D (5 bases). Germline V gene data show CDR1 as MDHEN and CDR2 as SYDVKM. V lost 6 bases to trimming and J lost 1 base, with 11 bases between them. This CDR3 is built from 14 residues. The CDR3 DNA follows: TGTGCCAGCAGACCTTGGGGAGGCACAGATACGCAGTATTTT. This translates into CASRPWGGTDTQYF.

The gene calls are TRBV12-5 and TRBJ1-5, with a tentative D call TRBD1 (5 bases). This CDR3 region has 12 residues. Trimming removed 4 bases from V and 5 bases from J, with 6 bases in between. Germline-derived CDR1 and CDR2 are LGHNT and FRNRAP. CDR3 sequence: CASGSGDQPQHF. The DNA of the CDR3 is TGTGCTAGTGGTTCGGGGGATCAGCCCCAGCATTTT.